These 3 T cell receptor beta chains were sequenced from one sample in a study of cytomegalovirus exposure and HLA in healthy donors. The assay was immunoSEQ multiplex PCR, and TCRdb's table has in-frame clones only and misses some. The table shows fewer than 400,000 clones, with roughly 85% occurring only once. Material for sequencing was PBMCs. The receptor set was obtained from a woman between 18 and 29 years old in good health and CMV-seronegative.

The rearrangement links TRBV7-2 to TRBJ2-3; D unresolved. This CDR3 has 13 amino acids. V gave up 6 bases and J gave up 4 bases, with 11 bases separating them. From germline, CDR1 is SGHTA and CDR2 FQGNSA. CDR3 sequence: CASSPNIADTQYF. In DNA form, the CDR3 reads TGTGCCAGCAGTCCGAACATCGCAGATACGCAGTATTTT.

This clone was recorded a few times. This chain uses TRBV7-9 with TRBJ1-1; D uncertain. V was cut by 5 bases and J by 1 base, with 11 bases left in between. CDR3 length: 14 amino acids. Germline V gene data show CDR1 as SEHNR and CDR2 as FQNEAQ (reference sequence). CDR3 sequence: CASSGIRENTEAFF. The CDR3 nucleotides read TGTGCCAGCAGCGGAATCCGGGAGAACACTGAAGCTTTCTTT.

This chain links TRBV7-9 with TRBJ1-1; no definite D call. The V end lost 5 bases, the J end lost 1 base, and 14 bases lay between the germline ends. This CDR3 is built from 15 residues. The V gene's germline CDR1 is SEHNR and CDR2 FQNEAQ (reference sequence). The CDR3, as DNA: TGTGCCAGCAGCCCCATGCGGCTAAAGAACACTGAAGCTTTCTTT. Its protein is CASSPMRLKNTEAFF.